Following are 17 T cell receptor beta chains from one sample sequenced in a study of cytomegalovirus exposure and HLA in healthy donors. A multiplex PCR was run with 60 Vbeta primers and 13 Jbeta primers. This table comes from immunoSEQ multiplex PCR, and its TCRdb copy is limited to in-frame clones, with some not included. The repertoire holds 150,000 to 200,000 clones, with more than 65% as singletons. The specimen was PBMCs. All receptors come from a man between 18 and 29 years old in good health and CMV-seropositive.

This sequence joins TRBV2 and TRBJ2-1, with D maybe TRBD2 (6 bases). The CDR3 has 15 amino acids. The V end was cut by 7 bases, the J end by 0 bases, with 13 bases between. Germline-derived CDR1 and CDR2 are SNHLY and FYNNEI. The DNA of the CDR3 is TGTGCCAGCAACCCTTCCGGGAGCTCCTACAATGAGCAGTTCTTC. Translation: CASNPSGSSYNEQFF.

The rearrangement uses TRBV7-9 and TRBJ1-1; D call uncertain. The V and J ends lost 1 base and 3 bases respectively, with 6 bases between them. Germline-derived CDR1 and CDR2 are SEHNR and FQNEAQ (reference sequence). The CDR3 runs to 13 residues. The CDR3 coding sequence is TGTGCCAGCAGCTTAGACACATACACTGAAGCTTTCTTT. It specifies CASSLDTYTEAFF.

The chain uses TRBV29-1 and TRBJ1-1; no firm D call. CDR1 is SQVTM and CDR2 is ANQGSEA in the germline V gene. This CDR3 is 12 amino acids long. Trimming cost V 6 bases and J 1 base, with 9 bases left between them. The CDR3 coding sequence is TGCAGCGTGGCCGGGAGGAACACTGAAGCTTTCTTT. Its translation is CSVAGRNTEAFF. The variable domain in full, with the rest retrieved from reference TRBV29-1 and TRBJ1-1, is SAVISQKPSRDICQRGTSLTIQCQVDSQVTMMFWYRQQPGQSLTLIATANQGSEATYESGFVIDKFPISRPNLTFSTLTVSNMSPEDSSIYLCSVAGRNTEAFFGQGTRLTVV.

The chain uses TRBV14 and TRBJ2-2; 10 nucleotides line up with TRBD2. The CDR3 extends over 19 amino acids. Germline values: CDR1 SGHDN, CDR2 FVKESK. With 0 bases clipped from V and 1 base from J, the junction kept 8 bases outside the gene matches. DNA for the CDR3: TGTGCCAGCAGCCAAGAAACTAGCGGGAACCGCCTGAACACCGGGGAGCTGTTTTTT. Translating it yields CASSQETSGNRLNTGELFF.

The chain carries TRBV5-4 and TRBJ1-1; 11 bases are a match to TRBD1. The germline V gene has CDR1 SGHNT and CDR2 YYREEE (reference sequence). Unmatched junction bases numbered 6, after V lost 4 bases and J lost 1 base. The CDR3 is 16 amino acids. In DNA, the CDR3 is TGTGCCAGCAGCGCCGGACAGGGGGCGGCGAACACTGAAGCTTTCTTT. Encoded protein: CASSAGQGAANTEAFF.

The chain employs TRBV28 and TRBJ1-4; TRBD1 might be the D (6 bases). Trimming stripped 6 bases from V and 4 bases from J, with 18 bases between. Germline CDR1 is MDHEN and CDR2 is SYDVKM. CDR3 size: 16 residues. This CDR3 reads CASRGARTALNEKLFF. CDR3 DNA: TGTGCCAGCAGGGGGGCTCGGACAGCGCTTAATGAAAAACTGTTTTTT. The entire variable domain, with the rest obtained from reference TRBV28 and TRBJ1-4, is as follows: DVKVTQSSRYLVKRTGEKVFLECVQDMDHENMFWYRQDPGLGLRLIYFSYDVKMKEKGDIPEGYSVSREKKERFSLILESASTNQTSMYLCASRGARTALNEKLFFGSGTQLSVL.

The rearrangement joins TRBV5-1 to TRBJ1-2; 8 bases are shared with TRBD1. Germline CDR1 SGHRS, CDR2 YFSETQ. This CDR3 has 15 residues. V dropped 0 bases and J dropped 4; count of bases not matched to a gene: 5. CDR3: CASSLAGTGVYGYTF. Here the CDR3 DNA reads TGCGCCAGCAGCTTGGCCGGGACAGGCGTCTATGGCTACACCTTC.

Details on this clone: One end of the junction is discordant with germline, which a read error may explain. The V gene is TRBV7-7, the J gene TRBJ2-5; possible D gene TRBD2, 6 bases. This CDR3 is 14 amino acids long. The V gene's germline CDR1 is SSHAT and CDR2 FNYEAQ (reference sequence). The CDR3 coding sequence is TGTGCTAGCAGCCCGACGGCGGGATATGGGACCCAGTACTTC. Translation gives CASSPTAGYGTQYF.

This clone was seen a handful of times. V usage is TRBV7-3 and J usage is TRBJ1-6; no definite D call. The CDR3 has 14 amino acids. Trimming stripped 4 bases from V and 5 bases from J, with 9 bases between. Germline V gene sequence: CDR1 SGHTA, CDR2 FQGTGA. The chain's CDR3 is CASSSGSHNSPLHF. CDR3 in DNA: TGTGCCAGCAGCTCCGGGTCTCATAATTCACCCCTCCACTTT.

The gene calls are TRBV10-2 and TRBJ2-1, with 8 bases aligning to TRBD2. The CDR3 is made up of 15 amino acids. Trimming cost V 6 bases and J 4 bases; bases outside gene matches: 8. Per germline, CDR1 WSHSY and CDR2 SAAADI. The CDR3 loop is CASSLSGRSYNEQFF. As DNA, the CDR3 is TGCGCCAGCAGCCTAAGCGGGAGATCTTACAATGAGCAGTTCTTC.

The V and J genes are TRBV29-1 and TRBJ2-3; tentatively, D is TRBD1 (6 bases). Trimming shortened V by 8 bases and J by 0 bases, and 12 bases separated the two germline ends. Germline V lookup: CDR1 SQVTM, CDR2 ANQGSEA. The CDR3 spans 13 residues. CDR3 DNA sequence: TGCAGCACCAAGGGGGTTAGCACAGATACGCAGTATTTT. This gives the protein CSTKGVSTDTQYF.

CDR3 sequence reads: CASGAGGRVTEAFF. DNA of the CDR3: TGTGCCAGCGGGGCGGGAGGGCGGGTCACTGAAGCTTTCTTT. The chain recombines TRBV19 with TRBJ1-1, with D maybe TRBD1 (5 bases). Trimming took off 9 bases at V and 4 bases at J, with 18 bases between the two ends. This CDR3 has 14 amino acids. The germline gives CDR1 LNHDA, CDR2 SQIVND (reference sequence).

The chain employs TRBV7-3 and TRBJ1-1, with D possibly TRBD1 on 6 matching bases. The V gene's germline CDR1 is SGHTA and CDR2 FQGTGA. The CDR3 has 13 residues. V lost 1 base to trimming and J lost 8 bases, with 11 bases between them. Written as DNA, the CDR3 is TGTGCCAGCAGCTTAAAGGGGGGGGAGGAAGCTTTCTTT. This gives the protein CASSLKGGEEAFF.

The chain links TRBV5-1 to TRBJ1-1, with D hard to call. Germline CDR1 and CDR2: SGHRS and YFSETQ. The length of the CDR3 is 14 residues. V shed 4 bases and J shed 1 base, with 11 bases lying between them. As DNA, the CDR3 is TGCGCCAGCAGCATTTCCACAGCGAACACTGAAGCTTTCTTT. Translating gives CASSISTANTEAFF.

V is TRBV10-3 and J is TRBJ2-1; TRBD2 is a possible D gene (7 bases). Germline V gene lookup returns CDR1 ENHRY and CDR2 SYGVKD. CDR3 length equals 16 residues. V shed 0 bases and J shed 7 bases, with 16 bases lying between them. The CDR3 DNA follows: TGTGCCATCAGTGAGTCGGGGGCGGGAGTGAGGAATGAGCAGTTCTTC. Its protein product is CAISESGAGVRNEQFF.

The gene calls are TRBV11-2 and TRBJ2-3; 8 bases agree with TRBD2. The length of the CDR3 is 17 residues. Looked up from germline, CDR1 is SGHAT and CDR2 is FQNNGV. The V and J ends lost 5 bases and 0 bases, in that order; junction bases with no gene match: 10. The CDR3 region has the DNA TGTGCCAGCAGCCCTATAGCGGGGTCGACTAGCACAGATACGCAGTATTTT. It codes for CASSPIAGSTSTDTQYF.

The DNA for the CDR3 is TGTGCCAGCAGCTCCCCGGCAGGGTCCGGGGCCAACGTCCTGACTTTC. Amino acid sequence: CASSSPAGSGANVLTF. The V call is TRBV5-6, the J call TRBJ2-6, with a possible D match to TRBD1 (5 bases). Germline V lookup: CDR1 SGHDT, CDR2 YYEEEE. The CDR3 covers 16 residues. V was cut by 3 bases and J by 4 bases, with 14 bases left in between.